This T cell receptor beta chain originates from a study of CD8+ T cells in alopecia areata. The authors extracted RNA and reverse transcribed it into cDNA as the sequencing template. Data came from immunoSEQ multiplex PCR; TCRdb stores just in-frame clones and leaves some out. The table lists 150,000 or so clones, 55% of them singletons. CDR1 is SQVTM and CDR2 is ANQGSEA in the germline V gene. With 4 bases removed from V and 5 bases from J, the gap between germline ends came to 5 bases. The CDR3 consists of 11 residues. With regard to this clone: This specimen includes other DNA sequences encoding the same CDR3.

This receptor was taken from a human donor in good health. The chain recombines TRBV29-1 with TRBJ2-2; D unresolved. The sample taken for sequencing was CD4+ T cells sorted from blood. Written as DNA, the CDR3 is TGCAGCGTTGGGGGAACCGGGGAGCTGTTTTTT. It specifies CSVGGTGELFF.